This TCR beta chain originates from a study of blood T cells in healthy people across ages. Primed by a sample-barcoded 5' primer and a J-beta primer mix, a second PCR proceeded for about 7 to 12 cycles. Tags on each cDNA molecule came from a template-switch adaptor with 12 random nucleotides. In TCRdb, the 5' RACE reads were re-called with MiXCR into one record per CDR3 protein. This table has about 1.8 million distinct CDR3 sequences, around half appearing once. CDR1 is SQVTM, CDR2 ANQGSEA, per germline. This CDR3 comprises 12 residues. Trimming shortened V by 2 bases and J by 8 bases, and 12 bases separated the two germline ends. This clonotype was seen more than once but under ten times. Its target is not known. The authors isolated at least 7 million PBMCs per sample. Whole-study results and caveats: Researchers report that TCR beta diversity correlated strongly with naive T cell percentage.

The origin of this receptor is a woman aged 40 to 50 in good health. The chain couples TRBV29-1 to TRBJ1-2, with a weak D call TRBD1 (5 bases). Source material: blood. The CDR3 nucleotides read TGCAGCGTTGAACTGGGGGTCTGGGGCTACACCTTC. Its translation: CSVELGVWGYTF.